Following are 10 T cell receptor beta chains from one sample sequenced in a study of blood T cells in healthy people across ages. With a J-beta primer mix and a sample-barcoded 5' primer, a second PCR ran about 6 to 11 cycles. A single record per CDR3 protein comes from TCRdb applying MiXCR to the 5' RACE reads. This table holds about 1.4 million distinct CDR3 sequences, approximately 59% found once. The specimen was blood. The source is a man between 18 and 35 years old in good health.

The V and J genes are TRBV20-1 and TRBJ1-2; D perhaps matches TRBD1 (5 bases). There are 13 residues in the CDR3. Trimming cost V 3 bases and J 6 bases, with 14 bases left between them. Per the germline V gene, CDR1 is DFQATT and CDR2 is SNEGSKA (reference sequence). As DNA, the CDR3 is TGCAGTGCTAGGGCATCGGGGACGGATGGCTACACCTTC. Amino acid sequence: CSARASGTDGYTF.

This clonotype was observed once. The genes are TRBV10-3 and TRBJ1-2; 7 bases agree with TRBD1. J was trimmed by 6 bases and V by 5 bases; bases with no gene match: 6. Germline CDR1 reads ENHRY; CDR2 reads SYGVKD. This CDR3 region has 13 residues. CDR3 region: CAISQQGRDGYTF. CDR3 coding DNA: TGTGCCATCAGTCAACAGGGGAGGGATGGCTACACCTTC.

This clonotype appeared a single time. Germline and junction disagree at one end, which may indicate a read error. The J gene is TRBJ2-4, the V gene TRBV4-2; the D gene is possibly TRBD2 (6 bases). Germline lookup yields CDR1 LGHNA and CDR2 YNFKEQ. The CDR3 is made up of 16 amino acids. The CDR3 here is CTSSQVLGTGRNIQYF. Written as DNA, the CDR3 is TGTACCAGCAGCCAAGTACTCGGGACTGGAAGAAACATTCAGTACTTC.

The chain links TRBV4-2 to TRBJ2-1, with a possible D match to TRBD2 (6 bases). V shed 4 bases and J shed 0 bases, with 10 bases lying between them. Germline V gene sequence: CDR1 LGHNA, CDR2 YNFKEQ. The CDR3 sequence is 15 residues long. In DNA form, the CDR3 reads TGTGCCAGCAGCCCTAGCGAGCTCTCCTACAATGAGCAGTTCTTC. Translating gives CASSPSELSYNEQFF.

The sample holds one count of this clonotype. V and J are TRBV4-1 and TRBJ2-4, with D possibly being TRBD1 (5 bases). This CDR3 has 16 residues. Trimming cost V 5 bases and J 0 bases, with 14 bases left between them. Looked up from germline, CDR1 is MGHRA and CDR2 is YSYEKL. The CDR3 sequence: CASSGAGFLAKNIQYF. DNA for the CDR3: TGCGCCAGCAGCGGAGCAGGGTTCCTAGCCAAAAACATTCAGTACTTC.

There are a few counts of this clonotype. The chain has TRBV14 and TRBJ1-1; 9 nucleotides line up with TRBD1. CDR1 SGHDN and CDR2 FVKESK come from the germline V gene. With V trimmed by 1 base and J by 5 bases, 2 bases remained unmatched. The CDR3 is 14 residues long. CDR3 residues: CASSQVTGGTEAFF. The DNA of the CDR3 is TGTGCCAGCAGCCAAGTGACAGGGGGGACTGAAGCTTTCTTT.

The V call is TRBV7-2, the J call TRBJ2-7; D not certain. Germline CDR1 is SGHTA and CDR2 is FQGNSA. CDR3 length: 15 amino acids. The V end lost 2 bases, the J end lost 5 bases, and 16 bases lay between the germline ends. The CDR3 DNA is TGTGCCAGCAGCTTACAGGCCCGGAGCTTCGACGAGCAGTACTTC. It specifies CASSLQARSFDEQYF.

This CDR3 is CASKGGLKLFF. Here the CDR3 DNA reads TGTGCCAGCAAAGGGGGGTTGAAACTGTTTTTT. The J gene is TRBJ1-4, the V gene TRBV27; perhaps TRBD1 as D (6 bases). V lost 7 bases to trimming and J lost 11 bases, with 11 bases between them. The CDR3 spans 11 residues. CDR1 is MNHEY and CDR2 is SMNVEV in the germline V gene (reference sequence).

This clonotype has just a few counts. The chain recombines TRBV14 with TRBJ2-3; TRBD1 might be the D (6 bases). Trimming took 4 bases from V and 3 from J, leaving 11 bases between them. The germline V gene has CDR1 SGHDN and CDR2 FVKESK. The CDR3 runs to 14 residues. For the CDR3, the DNA is TGTGCCAGCAGCCCAGGGGTAAGGACAGATACGCAGTATTTT. The encoded protein is CASSPGVRTDTQYF.

The chain links TRBV6-1 to TRBJ2-7; TRBD2 might be the D (5 bases). CDR3 length: 15 residues. Trimming shortened V by 0 bases and J by 0 bases, and 9 bases separated the two germline ends. CDR1 is MNHNS, CDR2 SASEGT, per germline. The CDR3 DNA reads TGTGCCAGCAGTGAAGCGGCGGGCAGCTCCTACGAGCAGTACTTC. This encodes CASSEAAGSSYEQYF.